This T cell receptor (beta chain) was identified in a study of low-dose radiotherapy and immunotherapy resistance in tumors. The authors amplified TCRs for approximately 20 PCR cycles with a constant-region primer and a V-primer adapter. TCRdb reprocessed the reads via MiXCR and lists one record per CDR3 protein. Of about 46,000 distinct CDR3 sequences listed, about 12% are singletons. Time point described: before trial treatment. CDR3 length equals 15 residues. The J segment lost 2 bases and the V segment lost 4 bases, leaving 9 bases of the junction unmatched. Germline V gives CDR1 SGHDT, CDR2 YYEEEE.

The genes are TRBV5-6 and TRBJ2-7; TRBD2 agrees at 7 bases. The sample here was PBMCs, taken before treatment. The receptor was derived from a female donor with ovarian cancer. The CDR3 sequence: CASSPTGGAPYEQYF. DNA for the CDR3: TGTGCCAGCAGCCCGACGGGGGGAGCCCCCTACGAGCAGTACTTC.